This entry lists 11 T cell receptor beta chains sequenced from one sample in a study of blood T cell repertoires in COVID-19. Produced via immunoSEQ multiplex PCR; TCRdb's table is partial and in-frame only. The repertoire consists of around 160,000 clones, with approximately 90% occurring once and the leading ten covering 1.2%. What was sequenced was PBMCs or T cells enriched from blood (not recorded which). The receptors here all came from a woman younger than 45 with acute COVID-19.

V and J are TRBV19 and TRBJ2-1; TRBD1 matches 10 bases. There are 16 residues in the CDR3. V lost 4 bases, J lost 8 bases, and 11 bases stayed unmatched. Per germline, CDR1 LNHDA and CDR2 SQIVND (reference sequence). In DNA form, the CDR3 reads TGTGCCAGTAGTAATCCGGGACAGGGGAGGTCCCATGAGCAGTTCTTC. This codes for CASSNPGQGRSHEQFF.

This clone was counted only a few times. This chain uses TRBV7-9 with TRBJ2-7; D remains unclear. Trimming removed 2 bases at V and 2 bases at J, with 7 bases between. CDR3 size: 13 residues. Germline V CDR1 and CDR2: SEHNR, FQNEAQ (reference sequence). The DNA for the CDR3 is TGTGCCAGCAGCTTACCACCAGCCTACGAGCAGTACTTC. It specifies CASSLPPAYEQYF.

The chain joins TRBV2 to TRBJ2-1; 9 bases are shared with TRBD2. The V gene's germline CDR1 is SNHLY and CDR2 FYNNEI. Trimming took 7 bases from V and 8 from J; bases not matched to a gene: 9. This CDR3 region has 14 residues. CDR3 coding DNA: TGTGCCAGCAAAGGACTAGCGAGCCCGGATGAGCAGTTCTTC. Encoded protein: CASKGLASPDEQFF.

The chain uses TRBV2 and TRBJ2-7; D not certain. The CDR3 has 17 residues. Germline CDR1 and CDR2: SNHLY and FYNNEI. V lost 4 bases to trimming and J lost 0 bases, with 19 bases between them. CDR3 loop: CASSGSRSTASSYEQYF. CDR3 bases: TGTGCCAGCAGTGGGTCTCGAAGCACCGCCTCCTCCTACGAGCAGTACTTC.

The chain couples TRBV28 to TRBJ1-2; a weak D match, TRBD1 (6 bases). The V gene's germline CDR1 is MDHEN and CDR2 SYDVKM. The CDR3 contains 15 residues. The V and J ends lost 6 bases and 3 bases respectively, with 17 bases between them. In nucleotides, the CDR3 is TGTGCCAGCAGCGACACAGGGTTTGTTGACTATGGCTACACCTTC. It translates to CASSDTGFVDYGYTF.

This clone was counted once. J is TRBJ2-1 and V is TRBV7-2, with TRBD1 matching 8 bases. Trimming took 5 bases from V and 2 from J; bases not matched to a gene: 5. This CDR3 spans 15 amino acids. Germline-derived CDR1 and CDR2 are SGHTA and FQGNSA. The CDR3 bases are TGTGCCAGCAGCCCTCCGGGACAGGCCTACAATGAGCAGTTCTTC. This translates into CASSPPGQAYNEQFF.

V and J are TRBV6-5 and TRBJ2-1; 9 bases are shared with TRBD2. Trimming removed 2 bases from V and 6 bases from J; junction bases left unmatched: 8. Per germline, CDR1 MNHEY and CDR2 SVGAGI. This CDR3 is built from 16 residues. In DNA form, the CDR3 reads TGTGCCAGCAGTTACCAGGGAGGAGCGGGAGGCAATGAGCAGTTCTTC. Translation gives CASSYQGGAGGNEQFF.

The V and J genes are TRBV12-5 and TRBJ2-1; TRBD2 agrees at 7 bases. The CDR3 loop spans 14 amino acids. Trimming removed 5 bases from V and 5 bases from J; junction bases left unmatched: 6. From germline, CDR1 is LGHNT and CDR2 FRNRAP. The CDR3 DNA is TGTGCTAGTGGTGCCGGGACTACTAACAATGAGCAGTTCTTC. It specifies CASGAGTTNNEQFF. The entire variable domain, with the rest obtained from reference TRBV12-5 and TRBJ2-1, is as follows: DARVTQTPRHKVTEMGQEVTMRCQPILGHNTVFWYRQTMMQGLELLAYFRNRAPLDDSGMPKDRFSAEMPDATLATLKIQPSEPRDSAVYFCASGAGTTNNEQFFGPGTRLTVL.

J is TRBJ1-6 and V is TRBV27, with 10 nucleotides matching TRBD1. The V and J ends lost 4 bases and 10 bases, in that order; junction bases with no gene match: 4. From germline, CDR1 is MNHEY and CDR2 SMNVEV (reference sequence). There are 14 residues in the CDR3. The CDR3 nucleotides read TGTGCCAGCAGTTGGGGGACAGGGGTCTCACCCCTCCACTTT. Protein: CASSWGTGVSPLHF.

The chain combines TRBV19 with TRBJ2-3, with TRBD2 identical over 8 bases. V lost 5 bases, J lost 9 bases, and 10 bases stayed unmatched. There are 14 residues in the CDR3. Germline V lookup: CDR1 LNHDA, CDR2 SQIVND (reference sequence). The CDR3, as DNA: TGTGCCAGTAGTGCCTCTTTGGGACTAGGGACGCAGTATTTT. This sequence encodes CASSASLGLGTQYF.

CDR3 protein: CATSRGGGLRETQYF. The CDR3 DNA reads TGTGCCACCAGCAGAGGGGGTGGACTTAGGGAGACCCAGTACTTC. The genes are TRBV15 and TRBJ2-5; a possible D gene is TRBD2 (5 bases). The V gene lost 1 base and the J gene lost 5 bases, with 14 bases spanning the gap. CDR1 is LNHNV and CDR2 is YYDKDF in the germline V gene (reference sequence). This CDR3 is built from 15 residues.